This T cell receptor beta chain is drawn from a study of T cells in Graves' hyperthyroidism and ophthalmopathy. The germline gives CDR1 DFQATT, CDR2 SNEGSKA (reference sequence). The CDR3 is 16 amino acids. The ends lost 6 bases at V and 6 bases at J; junction bases unmatched: 9. RNA transcripts yielded amplified TCR beta CDR3 regions. During a first-round RT-PCR of the TCR CDR3, the HTBI primer set was used. One entry per CDR3 protein results from TCRdb running MiXCR on the multiplex PCR reads. The data hold fewer than 25,000 distinct CDR3 sequences, with less than 65% observed a single time. This clonotype was recorded only once.

The chain employs TRBV20-1 and TRBJ2-3, with 16 bases matching TRBD2. The receptor was isolated from a woman in her thirties or forties with Graves' hyperthyroidism that later progressed to Graves' ophthalmopathy. The sequencing input was blood. The DNA for the CDR3 is TGCAGTGCCCTGACGGGACTAGCGGGAGGGGGCGATACGCAGTATTTT. Translation gives CSALTGLAGGGDTQYF.